This passage covers 29 T cell receptor beta chains from one sample sequenced in a study of CD8+CD57+ T cells in acquired aplastic anemia. Genomic DNA provided the template from which TCR beta VDJ and CDR3 profiles were obtained. TCRdb processed the reads anew with MiXCR; each CDR3 protein has one entry. The repertoire holds around 170,000 distinct CDR3 sequences, with about three fifths as singletons. Sequencing used sorted CD4+, CD8+, or CD8+CD57+ T cells (not recorded which) from PBMCs. The source of these receptors is a human donor in good health.

This clonotype was seen a handful of times. This chain joins TRBV24-1 and TRBJ1-5, with D unclear. Germline V gene sequence: CDR1 KGHDR, CDR2 SFDVKD. The V and J ends lost 8 bases and 2 bases respectively, with 15 bases between them. The CDR3 is made up of 15 amino acids. The CDR3 nucleotides read TGTGCCACCACTCAAGTGGAGTGCCGCAATCAGCCCCAGCATTTT. Translated: CATTQVECRNQPQHF.

This clonotype showed up just once. J is TRBJ1-1 and V is TRBV10-2; perhaps TRBD1 as D (5 bases). Trimming pared 3 bases from V and 5 bases from J, leaving 13 bases between. Germline CDR1 WSHSY, CDR2 SAAADI. The CDR3 contains 14 residues. CDR3 amino acids: CASSERGRETEAFF. In DNA form, the CDR3 reads TGCGCCAGCAGTGAAAGGGGAAGAGAAACTGAAGCTTTCTTT.

The chain recombines TRBV20-1 with TRBJ2-7; no clear D gene. Germline V gene data show CDR1 as DFQATT and CDR2 as SNEGSKA (reference sequence). The CDR3 sequence is 14 residues long. V shed 1 base and J shed 0 bases, with 10 bases lying between them. The CDR3 DNA is TGCAGTGCTAGAGGACACCAGATCTCCTACGAGCAGTACTTC. Translated, it gives CSARGHQISYEQYF.

The chain employs TRBV7-8 and TRBJ1-2; weak D call: TRBD1 (5 bases). Germline V gene data show CDR1 as SGHVS and CDR2 as FQNEAQ. This CDR3 has 13 residues. V dropped 3 bases and J dropped 5 bases, with 10 bases sitting between them. Written as DNA, the CDR3 is TGTGCCAGCAGCTTGGGGACCTCTTATGGCTACACCTTC. Protein product: CASSLGTSYGYTF.

The rearrangement links TRBV4-3 to TRBJ1-4; 9 bases match TRBD1. The V segment lost 4 bases and the J segment 12 bases; nucleotides outside the gene matches: 9. The CDR3 loop spans 14 amino acids. Germline CDR1 reads LGHNA; CDR2 reads YSLEER. The CDR3 coding sequence is TGCGCCAGCAGCCCGACAGGGGGAGGAGGGGAACTGTTTTTT. It encodes CASSPTGGGGELFF.

The rearrangement joins TRBV12-3 or TRBV12-4 to TRBJ2-5, with TRBD2 matching 13 bases. There are 18 residues in the CDR3. Trimming cost V 6 bases and J 4 bases; bases outside gene matches: 14. CDR3 protein: CASSPTSGGAFGLETQYF. The CDR3 DNA is TGTGCCAGCAGCCCCACTAGCGGGGGGGCCTTTGGGTTAGAGACCCAGTACTTC.

Concerning this clonotype itself: This may be a read error, as it is one base from a much larger clone. The chain joins TRBV12-5 to TRBJ1-2, with D possibly being TRBD1 (5 bases). The CDR3 extends over 13 amino acids. Looked up from germline, CDR1 is LGHNT and CDR2 is FRNRAP. CDR3 protein: CASGPGTHYGHTF. The CDR3 region has the DNA TGTGCTAGTGGTCCCGGGACGCACTATGGCCACACCTTC.

The chain recombines TRBV11-3 with TRBJ2-5; no definite D call. CDR3 length: 12 residues. Trimming cost V 0 bases and J 4 bases, with 3 bases left between them. Germline V gene data show CDR1 as SGHNT and CDR2 as YENEEA. CDR3 region: CASSLDVETQYF. In nucleotides, the CDR3 is TGTGCCAGCAGCTTAGATGTAGAGACCCAGTACTTC.

This chain uses TRBV5-5 with TRBJ2-5; no firm D call. Germline V gene data show CDR1 as SGHKS and CDR2 as YYEKEE (reference sequence). V shed 4 bases and J shed 3 bases, with 10 bases lying between them. The CDR3 sequence is 13 residues long. For the CDR3, the DNA is TGTGCCAGCAGCCGGACGGTAAAAGAGACCCAGTACTTC. It encodes CASSRTVKETQYF.

The rearrangement links TRBV7-3 to TRBJ1-2; 9 bases fit TRBD1. CDR1 and CDR2 (germline): SGHTA, FQGTGA. J gave up 5 bases and V 0 bases, and 4 bases lay outside the gene matches. The CDR3 contains 15 residues. CDR3 in DNA: TGTGCCAGCAGCTTAACGCCGGGACAGGGTTATGGCTACACCTTC. Its translation is CASSLTPGQGYGYTF.

This clonotype was recorded a few times. A read error may explain this, as a much larger clone is one base away. The chain has TRBV6-6 and TRBJ2-7, with D unresolved. V lost 2 bases and J 3 bases, leaving 8 bases between the germline ends. The length of the CDR3 is 13 residues. The germline V gene encodes CDR1 MNHNY and CDR2 SVGAGI (reference sequence). The CDR3: CASSYGYSYEQYF. As DNA, the CDR3 is TGTGCCAGCAGTTACGGTTATAGCTACGAGCAGTACTTC.

The V gene is TRBV24-1, the J gene TRBJ2-3, with 8 nucleotides matching TRBD2. Trimming at V came to 3 bases and at J to 6 bases, leaving 13 bases not matched to a gene. CDR3 length equals 17 residues. CDR1 and CDR2 from the germline V gene are KGHDR and SFDVKD. This CDR3 reads CATSDAAGVGIRDTQYF. CDR3 nucleotides: TGTGCCACCAGTGATGCAGCGGGAGTGGGTATTAGGGATACGCAGTATTTT.

The rearrangement joins TRBV9 to TRBJ2-7; D is perhaps TRBD2 (7 bases). The CDR3 contains 15 residues. Germline CDR1 SGDLS, CDR2 YYNGEE. Trimming removed 0 bases from V and 0 bases from J, with 10 bases in between. CDR3 region: CASSVAGGPSYEQYF. The DNA of the CDR3 is TGTGCCAGCAGCGTAGCGGGGGGCCCCTCCTACGAGCAGTACTTC.

Comments on this clonotype: One end of the junction is discordant with germline, which a read error may explain. The V call is TRBV6-1, the J call TRBJ1-5, with TRBD1 identical over 7 bases. Germline V gene lookup returns CDR1 MNHNS and CDR2 SASEGT. The CDR3 covers 15 residues. The CDR3 DNA follows: TGTGCCATCAGTGAGGCAGGGACAGGCAATCAGCCCCAGCATTTT. Protein sequence: CAISEAGTGNQPQHF.

This clonotype was seen at least ten times. The rearrangement joins TRBV12-3 or TRBV12-4 to TRBJ1-6; D is undetermined. The CDR3 is 13 residues long. Between the trimmed V and J ends, which lost 3 bases and 7 bases, there was a span of 7 bases. The CDR3: CASSLVRNSPLHF. The CDR3 nucleotides are TGTGCCAGCAGTTTGGTCAGGAATTCACCCCTCCACTTT.

At least ten counts were recorded for this clonotype. The chain employs TRBV4-1 and TRBJ2-1, with 10 nucleotides matching TRBD2. Unmatched junction bases numbered 5, after V lost 5 bases and J lost 4 bases. The CDR3 consists of 15 residues. Germline V gives CDR1 MGHRA, CDR2 YSYEKL. The CDR3 DNA reads TGCGCCAGCAGCTATACTAGCGGGAAGTACAATGAGCAGTTCTTC. Its translation is CASSYTSGKYNEQFF.

This clonotype has at least ten counts. This rearrangement joins TRBV9 to TRBJ2-2; TRBD1 matches at 9 bases. V was clipped by 3 bases and J by 4 bases; unmatched bases: 4. CDR3 length: 15 amino acids. From germline, CDR1 is SGDLS and CDR2 YYNGEE. CDR3 DNA: TGTGCCAGCAGCGCCAGGACAGGGGTCACCGGGGAGCTGTTTTTT. It translates to CASSARTGVTGELFF.

This clonotype showed up just a few times. The CDR3: CATSTQGTNYGYTF. The CDR3 nucleotides are TGTGCCACCAGCACTCAGGGAACTAACTATGGCTACACCTTC. The chain combines TRBV15 with TRBJ1-2, with D perhaps TRBD1 (5 bases). The germline V gene encodes CDR1 LNHNV and CDR2 YYDKDF (reference sequence). The CDR3 totals 14 residues. With 4 bases removed from V and 0 bases from J, the gap between germline ends came to 9 bases.

V is TRBV7-6 and J is TRBJ2-3, with 7 bases matching TRBD1. Unmatched junction bases numbered 3, after V lost 3 bases and J lost 0 bases. There are 15 residues in the CDR3. Germline CDR1 is SGHVS and CDR2 is FNYEAQ. This CDR3 is CASSLTGRSTDTQYF. In nucleotides, the CDR3 is TGTGCCAGCAGCTTGACAGGGAGAAGCACAGATACGCAGTATTTT.

The chain couples TRBV10-3 to TRBJ2-5, with 15 bases matching TRBD2. Trimming removed 10 bases from V and 5 bases from J; junction bases left unmatched: 11. The germline V gene encodes CDR1 ENHRY and CDR2 SYGVKD. The CDR3 sequence is 16 residues long. CDR3: CASWTSGGAVWETQYF. DNA for the CDR3: TGTGCCAGCTGGACTAGCGGGGGGGCGGTGTGGGAGACCCAGTACTTC.

With respect to this clonotype: This may be a read error, as it is one base from a much larger clone. This rearrangement joins TRBV5-6 to TRBJ1-1; tentatively, D is TRBD1 (6 bases). V lost 3 bases, J lost 9 bases, and 12 bases lay in between. The CDR3 consists of 12 residues. Looked up from germline, CDR1 is SGHDT and CDR2 is YYEEEE. CDR3 DNA sequence: TGTGCCAGCAGCTACGACAGGTTTCAAGCTTTCTTT. This gives the protein CASSYDRFQAFF. Full variable domain (remainder filled in from reference TRBV5-6 and TRBJ1-1): DAGVTQSPTHLIKTRGQQVTLRCSPKSGHDTVSWYQQALGQGPQFIFQYYEEEERQRGNFPDRFSGHQFPNYSSELNVNALLLGDSALYLCASSYDRFQAFFGQGTRLTVV.

The V gene is TRBV10-2, the J gene TRBJ1-2, with D unresolved. The CDR3 is made up of 13 amino acids. V lost 6 bases, J lost 8 bases, and 16 bases lay in between. Germline V CDR1 and CDR2: WSHSY, SAAADI. The CDR3 sequence is CASRGRTNSGYTF. CDR3 in DNA: TGCGCCAGCAGAGGTCGCACAAATTCGGGCTACACCTTC.

The J gene is TRBJ2-7, the V gene TRBV30; D perhaps matches TRBD1 (5 bases). Germline lookup yields CDR1 GTSNPN and CDR2 SVGIG (reference sequence). V dropped 1 base and J dropped 4 bases, with 8 bases sitting between them. CDR3 size: 12 residues. The chain's CDR3 is CAWSETDYEQYF. CDR3 DNA: TGTGCCTGGAGTGAGACAGATTACGAGCAGTACTTC.

This clonotype was seen just once. The V and J genes are TRBV5-1 and TRBJ2-6, with 7 bases that match TRBD2. V lost 0 bases to trimming and J lost 2 bases; unmatched junction nucleotides: 2. This CDR3 is built from 16 residues. Germline V gene data show CDR1 as SGHRS and CDR2 as YFSETQ. The CDR3 region is CASSLVAGTGANVLTF. The CDR3 DNA is TGCGCCAGCAGCTTGGTAGCGGGTACTGGGGCCAACGTCCTGACTTTC.

A remark on this clonotype: Compared with germline, one end of the junction differs, possibly owing to a read error. This chain links TRBV5-1 with TRBJ2-3; 12 bases line up with TRBD2. This CDR3 spans 15 amino acids. Per the germline V gene, CDR1 is SGHRS and CDR2 is YFSETQ. The CDR3 DNA reads as TGTGCCAGCAGCTCCAGACTAGCGGGGGCGGATACGCAGTATTTT. This translates into CASSSRLAGADTQYF.

The chain joins TRBV7-8 to TRBJ2-3, with 8 nucleotides matching TRBD2. V lost 0 bases and J lost 3; bases outside the gene matches: 8. The CDR3 is 17 amino acids. Per germline, CDR1 SGHVS and CDR2 FQNEAQ. CDR3: CASSLAQAGVRTDTQYF. CDR3 bases: TGTGCCAGCAGCTTAGCGCAAGCGGGAGTCCGGACAGATACGCAGTATTTT.

This clonotype was detected many times. The V gene is TRBV29-1, the J gene TRBJ2-7; a possible D gene is TRBD1 (5 bases). This CDR3 has 13 amino acids. V was trimmed by 3 bases and J by 0 bases, leaving 9 bases between them. In germline, CDR1 is SQVTM, CDR2 ANQGSEA. This chain's CDR3 is CSVEVRDSYEQYF. CDR3 nucleotide sequence: TGCAGCGTTGAGGTCAGGGACTCCTACGAGCAGTACTTC.

This clonotype appeared a single time. The V gene is TRBV19, the J gene TRBJ1-5; D is ambiguous. Matching the DNA end better, TRBJ2-3 makes the J call doubtful. CDR3 length equals 14 residues. In germline, CDR1 is LNHDA, CDR2 SQIVND (reference sequence). The CDR3 nucleotides are TGTGCCAGTAGTATCCTACCAATCACAGATACGCAGTATTTT. Translated: CASSILPITDTQYF.

The V gene is TRBV7-6, the J gene TRBJ2-5, with a weak D call TRBD1 (5 bases). Trimming shortened V by 3 bases and J by 1 base, and 12 bases separated the two germline ends. The V gene's germline CDR1 is SGHVS and CDR2 FNYEAQ. The CDR3 is 15 amino acids. CDR3 nucleotide sequence: TGTGCCAGCAGCTTGTACACAGGCTTCCAAGAGACCCAGTACTTC. Protein: CASSLYTGFQETQYF.